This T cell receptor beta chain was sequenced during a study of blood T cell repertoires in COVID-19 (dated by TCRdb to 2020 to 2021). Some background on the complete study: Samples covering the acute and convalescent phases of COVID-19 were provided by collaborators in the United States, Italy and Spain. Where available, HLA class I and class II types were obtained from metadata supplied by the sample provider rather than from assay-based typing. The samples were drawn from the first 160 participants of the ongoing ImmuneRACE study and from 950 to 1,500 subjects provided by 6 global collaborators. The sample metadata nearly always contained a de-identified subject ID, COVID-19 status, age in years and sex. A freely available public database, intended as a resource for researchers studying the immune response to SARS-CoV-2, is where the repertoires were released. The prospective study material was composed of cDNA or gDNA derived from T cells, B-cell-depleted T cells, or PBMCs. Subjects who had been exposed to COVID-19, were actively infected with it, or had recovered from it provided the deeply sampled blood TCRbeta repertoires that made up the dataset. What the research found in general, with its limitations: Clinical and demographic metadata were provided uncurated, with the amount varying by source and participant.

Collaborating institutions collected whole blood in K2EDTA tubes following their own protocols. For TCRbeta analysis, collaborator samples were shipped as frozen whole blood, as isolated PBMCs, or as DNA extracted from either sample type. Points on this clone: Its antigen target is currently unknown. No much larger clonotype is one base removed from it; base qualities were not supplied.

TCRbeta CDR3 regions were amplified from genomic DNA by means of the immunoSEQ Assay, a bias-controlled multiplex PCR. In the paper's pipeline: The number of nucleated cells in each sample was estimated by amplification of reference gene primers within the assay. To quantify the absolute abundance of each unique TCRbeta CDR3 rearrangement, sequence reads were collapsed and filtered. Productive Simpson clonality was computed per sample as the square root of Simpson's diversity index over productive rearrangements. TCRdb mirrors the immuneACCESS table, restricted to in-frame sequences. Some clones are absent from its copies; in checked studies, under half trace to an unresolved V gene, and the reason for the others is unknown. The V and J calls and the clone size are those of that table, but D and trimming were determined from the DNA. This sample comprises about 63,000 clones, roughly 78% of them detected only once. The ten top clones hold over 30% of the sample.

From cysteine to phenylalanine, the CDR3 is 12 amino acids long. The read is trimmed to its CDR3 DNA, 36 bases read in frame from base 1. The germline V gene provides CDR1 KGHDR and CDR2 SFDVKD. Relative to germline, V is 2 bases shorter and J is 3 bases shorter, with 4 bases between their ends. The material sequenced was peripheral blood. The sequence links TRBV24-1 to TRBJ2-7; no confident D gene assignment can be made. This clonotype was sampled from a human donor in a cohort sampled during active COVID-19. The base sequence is TGTGCCACCAGTGATTACGGCTACGAGCAGTACTTC. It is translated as CATSDYGYEQYF.